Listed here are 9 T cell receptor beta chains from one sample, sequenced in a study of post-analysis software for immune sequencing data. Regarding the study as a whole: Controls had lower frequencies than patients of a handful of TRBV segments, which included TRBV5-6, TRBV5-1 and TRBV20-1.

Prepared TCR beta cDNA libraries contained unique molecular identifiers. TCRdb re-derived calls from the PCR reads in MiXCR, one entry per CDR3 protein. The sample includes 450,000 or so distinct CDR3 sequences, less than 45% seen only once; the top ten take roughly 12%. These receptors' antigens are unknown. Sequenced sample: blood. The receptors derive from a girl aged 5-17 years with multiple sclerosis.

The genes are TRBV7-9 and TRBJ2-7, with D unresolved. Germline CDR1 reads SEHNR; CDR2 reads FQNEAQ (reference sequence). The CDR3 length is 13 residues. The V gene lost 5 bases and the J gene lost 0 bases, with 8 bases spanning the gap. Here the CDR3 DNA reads TGTGCCAGCAGCACTATTTCCTCCTACGAGCAGTACTTC. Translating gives CASSTISSYEQYF.

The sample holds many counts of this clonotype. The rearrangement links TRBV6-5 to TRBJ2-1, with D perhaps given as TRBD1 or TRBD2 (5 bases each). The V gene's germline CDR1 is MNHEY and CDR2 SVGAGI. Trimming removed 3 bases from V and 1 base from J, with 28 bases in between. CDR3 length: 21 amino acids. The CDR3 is CASSYNPGLGAQGWSYNEQFF. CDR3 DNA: TGTGCCAGCAGTTATAATCCCGGACTGGGCGCCCAGGGTTGGTCCTACAATGAGCAGTTCTTC.

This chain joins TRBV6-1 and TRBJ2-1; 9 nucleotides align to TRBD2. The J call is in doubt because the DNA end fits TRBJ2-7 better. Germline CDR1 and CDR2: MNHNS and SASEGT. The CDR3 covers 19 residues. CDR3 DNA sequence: TGTGCCCACGCTTTTGCACCAGCGGGAGGAAATCGAAAGGCCTACGAGCAGTACTTC. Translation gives CAHAFAPAGGNRKAYEQYF.

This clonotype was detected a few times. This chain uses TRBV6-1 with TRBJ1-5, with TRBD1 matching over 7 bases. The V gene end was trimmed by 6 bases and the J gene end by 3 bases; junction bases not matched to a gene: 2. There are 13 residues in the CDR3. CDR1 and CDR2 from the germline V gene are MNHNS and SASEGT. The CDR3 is CASRGQNNQPQHF. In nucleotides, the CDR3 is TGTGCCAGCAGGGGACAGAACAATCAGCCCCAGCATTTT.

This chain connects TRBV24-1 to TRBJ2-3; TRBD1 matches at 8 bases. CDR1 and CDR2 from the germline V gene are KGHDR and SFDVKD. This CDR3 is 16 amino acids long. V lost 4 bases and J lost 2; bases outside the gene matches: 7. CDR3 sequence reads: CATSETGQDHTDTQYF. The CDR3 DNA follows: TGTGCCACCAGTGAAACGGGACAGGATCACACAGATACGCAGTATTTT.

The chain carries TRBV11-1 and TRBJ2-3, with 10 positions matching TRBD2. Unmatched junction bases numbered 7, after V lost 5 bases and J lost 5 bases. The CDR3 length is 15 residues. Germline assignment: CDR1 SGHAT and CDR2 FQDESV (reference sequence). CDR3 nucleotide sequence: TGTGCCAGCAGCCGAGCGGGGGGGCCGGTAGATACGCAGTATTTT. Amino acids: CASSRAGGPVDTQYF.

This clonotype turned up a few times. As DNA, the CDR3 is TGCAGTGCTAGACCCCCGGAGGCAGGATCGGAGACCCAGTACTTC. It is translated as CSARPPEAGSETQYF. The rearrangement uses TRBV20-1 and TRBJ2-5; tentatively, D is TRBD2 (5 bases). This CDR3 spans 15 amino acids. The ends were cut back, 2 bases at V and 5 bases at J, with 18 bases in the middle. Germline-derived CDR1 and CDR2 are DFQATT and SNEGSKA (reference sequence).

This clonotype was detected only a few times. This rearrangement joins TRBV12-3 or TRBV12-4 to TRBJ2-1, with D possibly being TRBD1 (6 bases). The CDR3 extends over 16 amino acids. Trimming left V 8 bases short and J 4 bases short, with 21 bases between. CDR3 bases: TGTGCCAGCGGACGGATAAACAGGGAGCCATACAATGAGCAGTTCTTC. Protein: CASGRINREPYNEQFF.

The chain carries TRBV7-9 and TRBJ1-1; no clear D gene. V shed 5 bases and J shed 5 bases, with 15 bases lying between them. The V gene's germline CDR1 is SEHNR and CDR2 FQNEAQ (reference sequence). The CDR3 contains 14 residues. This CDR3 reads CASSASPGHTEAFF. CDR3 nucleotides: TGTGCCAGCAGCGCCTCCCCCGGGCATACTGAAGCTTTCTTT.